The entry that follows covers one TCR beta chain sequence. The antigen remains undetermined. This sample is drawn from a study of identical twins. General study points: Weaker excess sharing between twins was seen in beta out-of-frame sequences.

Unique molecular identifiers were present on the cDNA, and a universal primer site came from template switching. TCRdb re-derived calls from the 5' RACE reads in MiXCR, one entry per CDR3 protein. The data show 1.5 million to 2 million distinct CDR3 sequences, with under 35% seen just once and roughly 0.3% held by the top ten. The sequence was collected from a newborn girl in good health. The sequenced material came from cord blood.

The CDR3 DNA sequence: TGTGCCAGCAGTTGGGGGTCGGGTGCGCAGTATTTT. It translates to CASSWGSGAQYF. The rearrangement links TRBV27 to TRBJ2-3, with D perhaps matching TRBD1 or TRBD2 (5 bases each). The ends were cut back, 4 bases at V and 10 bases at J, with 12 bases in the middle. The CDR3 length is 12 residues. Looked up from germline, CDR1 is MNHEY and CDR2 is SMNVEV (reference sequence).